Listed below are T cell receptor beta chains from one sample, sequenced in a study of T cells in Graves' hyperthyroidism and ophthalmopathy. A single record per CDR3 protein comes from TCRdb applying MiXCR to the multiplex PCR reads. The table records about 700,000 distinct CDR3 sequences, 14% of them present only once. The sample consisted of blood. These receptors originate from a woman under 30 with Graves' hyperthyroidism. The CDR3 runs from the conserved cysteine through the conserved F or W. D genes are given only for firm matches. A row's size may be missing; if present it is once, few, many or a size class.

d_call	v_call	j_call	clone_size	cdr3_aa	cdr3_nt
-	TRBV19	TRBJ1-1	-	CASSIAGLNTEAFF	TGTGCCAGTAGTATCGCAGGTCTCAACACTGAAGCTTTCTTT
-	TRBV6-1	TRBJ1-2	many	CASRTAINYGYTF	TGTGCCAGCCGGACGGCTATTAATTATGGCTACACCTTC
-	TRBV20-1	TRBJ2-5	many	CSARWAGRGQETQYF	TGCAGTGCTAGATGGGCGGGGCGGGGACAAGAGACCCAGTACTTC
TRBD1	TRBV5-1	TRBJ1-4	few	CASSSQGAQGQSANEKLFF	TGCGCCAGCAGCTCACAGGGGGCTCAGGGACAGAGCGCTAATGAAAAACTGTTTTTT
TRBD2	TRBV30	TRBJ2-7	few	CAWSVMASGRPGSYEQYF	TGTGCCTGGAGTGTAATGGCTAGCGGGAGGCCTGGCTCCTACGAGCAGTACTTC
-	TRBV19	TRBJ2-1	-	CASSIVENEQFF	TGTGCCAGTAGTATAGTAGAAAATGAGCAGTTCTTC
-	TRBV6-5	TRBJ2-5	many	CASSYSAGIEETQYF	TGTGCCAGCAGTTACTCAGCAGGAATCGAAGAGACCCAGTACTTC
-	TRBV6-1	TRBJ1-3	-	CASSAQSSGNIIYF	TGTGCCAGCAGTGCACAGAGCTCTGGAAACATCATATATTTT
TRBD2	TRBV6-9	TRBJ2-1	few	CASSWTSGRDEQFF	TGTGCCAGCAGTTGGACTAGCGGGAGGGATGAGCAGTTCTTC
TRBD1	TRBV9	TRBJ1-1	few	CASSVAGQGGNTEAFF	TGTGCCAGCAGCGTAGCGGGACAGGGGGGAAACACTGAAGCTTTCTTT
-	TRBV27	TRBJ2-1	many	CASRRGSSYNEQFF	TGTGCCAGCCGCCGGGGTAGCTCCTACAATGAGCAGTTCTTC